These T cell receptor beta chains were read from a single sample in a study of CD8 T cells in Susac syndrome. Each CDR3 protein gets one entry after TCRdb re-called the immunoSEQ multiplex PCR reads with MiXCR. Of about 160,000 distinct CDR3 sequences in the sample, roughly 93% were seen once. The sample comprised CD4+ T cells from PBMCs. These receptors were collected from a human donor in good health. The CDR3 runs from the conserved cysteine through the conserved F or W. D genes are given only for firm matches. Size tells how often a clone was seen (once, few, many) or the class of an expanded clone, and some rows leave it out.

TRBV29-1,13,TRBD1,-,TRBJ1-1,TGCAGCGTCTCAACAGGGGACCGCACTGAAGCTTTCTTT,CSVSTGDRTEAFF
TRBV5-4,16,-,once,TRBJ2-3,TGTGCCAGCAGCCCTTTTGGGGCCGGCCTCACAGATACGCAGTATTTT,CASSPFGAGLTDTQYF
TRBV12-5,13,TRBD1,-,TRBJ2-3,TGTGCTAGTGCCCAGGACAGGGGAGATACGCAGTATTTT,CASAQDRGDTQYF
TRBV5-1,14,TRBD1,-,TRBJ2-1,TGCGCCAGCAGCTCATCGGGACAGGACAATGAGCAGTTCTTC,CASSSSGQDNEQFF
TRBV6-5,15,-,-,TRBJ2-5,TGTGCCAGCAGTCAGGGAGGCAGGGTGTGGGAGACCCAGTACTTC,CASSQGGRVWETQYF
TRBV30,13,-,-,TRBJ2-5,TGTGCCTGGAGTGTACAAGTTGGGGAGACCCAGTACTTC,CAWSVQVGETQYF
TRBV9,15,TRBD1,-,TRBJ1-1,TGTGCCAGCAGCAACTTACAGGGGTGGGACACTGAAGCTTTCTTT,CASSNLQGWDTEAFF
TRBV7-3,15,-,-,TRBJ2-3,TGTGCCAGCAGCTTAACGGGCGGGCGCACAGATACGCAGTATTTT,CASSLTGGRTDTQYF
TRBV5-1,14,TRBD1,-,TRBJ2-7,TGCGCCAGCAGGTTCGGGACAGGGGCCTACGAGCAGTACTTC,CASRFGTGAYEQYF
TRBV29-1,12,-,-,TRBJ1-5,TGCAGCGCCGGTACTCAGGGTCAGCCCCAGCATTTT,CSAGTQGQPQHF
TRBV5-4,15,-,once,TRBJ1-2,TGTGCCAGCAGCCCCGGGACAAATAAGGGCTATGGCTACACCTTC,CASSPGTNKGYGYTF
TRBV20-1,15,-,-,TRBJ2-7,TGCAGTGCTAGGGATGAGTCGACAGCCGGACACGAGCAGTACTTC,CSARDESTAGHEQYF
TRBV5-1,13,-,-,TRBJ1-2,TGCGCCAGCAGCCGGACAGCCAACTATGGCTACACCTTC,CASSRTANYGYTF
TRBV5-4,15,TRBD2,-,TRBJ2-5,TGTGCCAGCAGCCCCACCGGGAGGCGACAAGAGACCCAGTACTTC,CASSPTGRRQETQYF
TRBV12-3/TRBV12-4,15,TRBD2,-,TRBJ2-5,TGTGCCAGCAGCATCTTAGCGGGGGGAGGGGAGACCCAGTACTTC,CASSILAGGGETQYF
TRBV7-6,16,-,-,TRBJ1-2,TGTGCCAGCAGCTTAGCGAGGGGGGGCAACGACTATGGCTACACCTTC,CASSLARGGNDYGYTF